A single T cell receptor beta chain is shown here with its context. The data originate from a study of monozygotic twins with inflammatory bowel disease. The RNA usage for each TCR library was approximately 3.5 ug of total RNA. TCRdb processed the 5' RACE reads again and assigns one entry to each CDR3 protein, with no DNA. In all, the sample yields about 330,000 distinct CDR3 sequences. This CDR3 is 14 amino acids long. Germline lookup yields CDR1 DFQATT and CDR2 SNEGSKA (reference sequence). This TCR was sampled from a human donor with ulcerative colitis or Crohn's disease, or a healthy co-twin of an affected twin (not recorded which). This chain connects TRBV20-1 to TRBJ2-7; TCRdb designates TRBD1, a call that cannot be tested without DNA. Sequencing was done on a sample of blood. The CDR3 here is CSAYPGQGLYEQYF.